The present entry profiles one T cell receptor beta chain with its context. This record comes from a study of blood T cell repertoires in COVID-19. Trimming stripped 3 bases from V and 9 bases from J, with 12 bases between. Germline V gives CDR1 SGHRS, CDR2 YFSETQ. This CDR3 has 12 amino acids. Per the original methods: Scientists estimated how many nucleated cells there were by amplifying reference gene primers. TCRdb keeps only in-frame clones here, not all; method: immunoSEQ multiplex PCR. V and J calls and clone size come straight from that table; D and trimming were deduced from the DNA. The data contain 250,000 or so clones, 80% to 90% of them singletons. Participants were placed into cohorts based on the clinical history they reported.

The sequence was collected from a woman aged 45-60 years who had recovered from COVID-19. The chain is built from TRBV5-1 and TRBJ1-1; D is unclear. Material for sequencing was PBMCs or T cells enriched from blood (not recorded which). DNA for the CDR3: TGCGCCAGCAGCTCCGAGTTTAGTAAAGCTTTCTTT. This codes for CASSSEFSKAFF.